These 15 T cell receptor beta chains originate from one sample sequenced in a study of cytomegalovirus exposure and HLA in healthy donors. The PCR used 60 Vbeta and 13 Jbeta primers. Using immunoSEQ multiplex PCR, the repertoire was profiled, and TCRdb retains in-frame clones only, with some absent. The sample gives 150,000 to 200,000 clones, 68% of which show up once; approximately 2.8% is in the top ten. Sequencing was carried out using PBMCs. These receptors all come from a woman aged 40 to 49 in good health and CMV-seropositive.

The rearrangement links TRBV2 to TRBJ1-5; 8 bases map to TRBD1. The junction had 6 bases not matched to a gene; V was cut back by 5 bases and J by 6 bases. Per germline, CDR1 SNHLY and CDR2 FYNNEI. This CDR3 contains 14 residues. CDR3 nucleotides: TGTGCCAGCAGTCGACAGGGACAGGCTCAGCCCCAGCATTTT. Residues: CASSRQGQAQPQHF.

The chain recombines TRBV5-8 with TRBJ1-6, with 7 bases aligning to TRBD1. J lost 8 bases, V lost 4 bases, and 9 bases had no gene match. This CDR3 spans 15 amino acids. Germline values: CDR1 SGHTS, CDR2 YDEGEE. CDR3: CASSAVRGGHSPLHF. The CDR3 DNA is TGTGCCAGCAGCGCTGTGAGAGGGGGCCATTCACCCCTCCACTTT.

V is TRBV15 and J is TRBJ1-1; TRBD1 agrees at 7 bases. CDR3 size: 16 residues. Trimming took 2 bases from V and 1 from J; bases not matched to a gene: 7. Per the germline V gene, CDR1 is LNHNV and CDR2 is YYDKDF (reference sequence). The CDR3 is CATSRISGTENTEAFF. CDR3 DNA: TGTGCCACCAGCAGAATTTCCGGGACAGAGAACACTGAAGCTTTCTTT.

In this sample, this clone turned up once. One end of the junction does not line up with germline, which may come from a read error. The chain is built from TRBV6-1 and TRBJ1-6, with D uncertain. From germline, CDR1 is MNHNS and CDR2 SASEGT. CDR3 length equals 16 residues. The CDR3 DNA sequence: TGTGCCAGCAGTGCTGTCGCTGGGCTTATCAATTCACCCCTCAACTTT. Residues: CASSAVAGLINSPLNF.

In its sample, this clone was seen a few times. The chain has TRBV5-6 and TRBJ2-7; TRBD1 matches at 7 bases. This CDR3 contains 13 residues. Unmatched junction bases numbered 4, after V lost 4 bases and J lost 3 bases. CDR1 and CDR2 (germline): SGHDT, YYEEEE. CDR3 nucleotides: TGTGCCAGCAGCCCGGGACAGTACTACGAGCAGTACTTC. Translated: CASSPGQYYEQYF.

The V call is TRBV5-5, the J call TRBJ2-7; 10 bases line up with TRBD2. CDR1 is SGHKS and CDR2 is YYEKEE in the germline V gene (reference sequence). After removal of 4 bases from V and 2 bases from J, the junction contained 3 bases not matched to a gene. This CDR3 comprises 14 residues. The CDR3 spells CASSRTSGTYEQYF. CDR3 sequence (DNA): TGTGCCAGCAGCAGGACTAGCGGAACCTACGAGCAGTACTTC.

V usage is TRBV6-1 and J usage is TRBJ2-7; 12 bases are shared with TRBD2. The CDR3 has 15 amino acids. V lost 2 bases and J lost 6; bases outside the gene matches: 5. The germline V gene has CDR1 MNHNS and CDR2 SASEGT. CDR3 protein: CASSEPLAGGREQYF. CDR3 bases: TGTGCCAGCAGTGAACCCCTAGCGGGAGGGCGCGAGCAGTACTTC.

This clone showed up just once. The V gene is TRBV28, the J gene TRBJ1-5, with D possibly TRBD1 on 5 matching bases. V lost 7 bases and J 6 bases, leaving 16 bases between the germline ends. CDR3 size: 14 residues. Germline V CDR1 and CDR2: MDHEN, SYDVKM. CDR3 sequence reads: CASNRYETFQPQHF. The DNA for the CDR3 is TGTGCCAGCAACAGGTACGAGACTTTTCAGCCCCAGCATTTT.

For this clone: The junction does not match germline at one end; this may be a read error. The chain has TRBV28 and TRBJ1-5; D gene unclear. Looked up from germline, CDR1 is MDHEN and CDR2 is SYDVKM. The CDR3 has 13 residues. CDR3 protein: CASSKIDNQPQNF. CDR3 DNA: TGTGCCAGCAGCAAAATTGACAATCAGCCCCAGAATTTT.

CDR3 loop: CASSQDFGQDYYEQYF. As DNA, the CDR3 is TGCGCCAGCAGCCAAGATTTCGGTCAGGATTACTACGAGCAGTACTTC. This rearrangement joins TRBV4-3 to TRBJ2-7; D ambiguous. Germline V gene data show CDR1 as LGHNA and CDR2 as YSLEER. V gave up 0 bases and J gave up 3 bases, with 15 bases separating them. The CDR3 runs 16 residues.

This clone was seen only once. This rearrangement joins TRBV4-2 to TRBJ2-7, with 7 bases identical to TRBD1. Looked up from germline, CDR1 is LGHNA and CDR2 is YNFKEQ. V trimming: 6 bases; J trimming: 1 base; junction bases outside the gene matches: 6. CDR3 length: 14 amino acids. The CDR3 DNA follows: TGTGCCAGCAGTAACATGGACAGGTCCTACGAGCAGTACTTC. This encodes CASSNMDRSYEQYF.

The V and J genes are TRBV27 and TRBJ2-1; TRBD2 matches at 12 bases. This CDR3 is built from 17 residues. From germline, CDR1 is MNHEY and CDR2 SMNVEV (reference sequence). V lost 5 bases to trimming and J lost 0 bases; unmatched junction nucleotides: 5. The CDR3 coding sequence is TGTGCCAGCAGTCCTTCTAGCGGGAGGGCCTCCTACAATGAGCAGTTCTTC. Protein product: CASSPSSGRASYNEQFF.

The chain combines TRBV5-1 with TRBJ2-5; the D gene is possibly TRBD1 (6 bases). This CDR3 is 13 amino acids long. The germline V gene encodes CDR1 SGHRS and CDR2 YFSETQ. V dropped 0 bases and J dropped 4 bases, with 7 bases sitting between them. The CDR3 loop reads CASSLDRVETQYF. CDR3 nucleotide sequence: TGCGCCAGCAGCTTGGACAGGGTAGAGACCCAGTACTTC. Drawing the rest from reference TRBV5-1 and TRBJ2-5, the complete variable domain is KAGVTQTPRYLIKTRGQQVTLSCSPISGHRSVSWYQQTPGQGLQFLFEYFSETQRNKGNFPGRFSGRQFSNSRSEMNVSTLELGDSALYLCASSLDRVETQYFGPGTRLLVL.

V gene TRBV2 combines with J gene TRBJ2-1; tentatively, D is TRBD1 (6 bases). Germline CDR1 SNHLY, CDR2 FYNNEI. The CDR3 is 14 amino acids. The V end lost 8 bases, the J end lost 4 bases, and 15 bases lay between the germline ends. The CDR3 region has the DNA TGTGCCAGCCATAACCCTACAGGGTACAATGAGCAGTTCTTC. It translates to CASHNPTGYNEQFF.

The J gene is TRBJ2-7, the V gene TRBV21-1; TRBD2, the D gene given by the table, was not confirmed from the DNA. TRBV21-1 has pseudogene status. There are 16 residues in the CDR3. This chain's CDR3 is CASSKGVLAGTYEQYF. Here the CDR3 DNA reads TGTGCCAGCAGCAAAGGGGTACTAGCGGGCACCTACGAGCAGTACTTC.